The entry below describes one TCR beta chain. The data were taken from a study of blood T cell repertoires in COVID-19. Background on the study: Samples came from the United States, Italy and Spain, spanning acute and convalescent COVID-19. The analysed material was cDNA or gDNA that came from T cells, B-cell-depleted T cells, or PBMCs.

Seattle-derived patients entered the study during active infection and were followed longitudinally. This CDR3 comprises 14 residues. Germline values: CDR1 GTSNPN, CDR2 SVGIG (reference sequence). J gave up 6 bases and V 4 bases, and 7 bases lay outside the gene matches. In the study's own analysis: Using reference gene primer amplification, nucleated cell counts were estimated. Sequencing was performed with immunoSEQ multiplex PCR; in TCRdb, only in-frame clones are kept and a portion is missing. V, J and clone size are taken as reported in that table, and D and trimming were inferred from the DNA itself. This table holds some 520,000 clones, 89% found once.

This chain joins TRBV30 and TRBJ2-1, with 9 nucleotides matching TRBD1. Sequencing input: peripheral blood. The clonotype was recovered from a man aged 18 to 29 with COVID-19, enrolled during active disease. CDR3 residues: CAWTSGTGPNEQFF. DNA for the CDR3: TGTGCCTGGACCTCCGGGACAGGGCCCAATGAGCAGTTCTTC.